This paragraph covers one TCR beta chain sequence. Its antigen is as yet unknown. This entry comes from a study of cytomegalovirus exposure and HLA in healthy donors. In the study overall: Out of around 360 genotyped donors, 81% belonged to the Caucasian-associated ancestry cluster.

V was pared by 0 bases and J by 7 bases, with 5 bases between. Germline loops: CDR1 SGHRS, CDR2 YFSETQ. The CDR3 has 12 amino acids. Overall study results and limits: Many donors shared some public TCRs, even though most TCR sequences were rare. In a later analysis, donors in an Asian-associated ancestry cluster reportedly had fewer N-insertions in productive TCRs than the cohort mean. A list of 150 to 200 TCR beta chains associated with cytomegalovirus was given.

The PCR ran on 60 Vbeta and 13 Jbeta primers. Sequenced by immunoSEQ multiplex PCR; TCRdb stores in-frame clones only, minus some. In the table there are about 98,000 clones, under 75% of which are singletons. Material for sequencing was PBMCs. The clonotype was recovered from a female donor in good health and CMV-seronegative. This rearrangement joins TRBV5-1 to TRBJ2-1, with D hard to call. The CDR3 DNA is TGCGCCAGCAGCTTGGGACAAAATGAGCAGTTCTTC. Residues: CASSLGQNEQFF.